This T cell receptor beta chain was captured in a study of neoadjuvant anti-PD-1 for oral cavity cancer. Study-level background: Patients mostly received three to four biweekly nivolumab doses at 3 mg/kg before surgery.

The CDR3 is 15 amino acids. Trimming took 7 bases from V and 4 from J, leaving 19 bases between them. In germline, CDR1 is MNHNS, CDR2 SASEGT. Some clones are missing from TCRdb's copy, which holds only in-frame ones; the method was immunoSEQ multiplex PCR. The data hold about 15,000 clones, with approximately 60% observed a single time. These newly diagnosed stage II-IVA oral cavity squamous cell carcinoma patients had no prior systemic or radiation treatment. This sequence was found in a person between 40 and 85 years old with oral cavity squamous cell carcinoma. The source material was PBMCs, sampled before nivolumab (anti-PD-1) treatment. This chain uses TRBV6-1 with TRBJ2-5, with D unclear. The CDR3 nucleotides are TGTGCCAGCACCCTTTCGGGCTTAAGAGGAGAGACCCAGTACTTC. Translation gives CASTLSGLRGETQYF.